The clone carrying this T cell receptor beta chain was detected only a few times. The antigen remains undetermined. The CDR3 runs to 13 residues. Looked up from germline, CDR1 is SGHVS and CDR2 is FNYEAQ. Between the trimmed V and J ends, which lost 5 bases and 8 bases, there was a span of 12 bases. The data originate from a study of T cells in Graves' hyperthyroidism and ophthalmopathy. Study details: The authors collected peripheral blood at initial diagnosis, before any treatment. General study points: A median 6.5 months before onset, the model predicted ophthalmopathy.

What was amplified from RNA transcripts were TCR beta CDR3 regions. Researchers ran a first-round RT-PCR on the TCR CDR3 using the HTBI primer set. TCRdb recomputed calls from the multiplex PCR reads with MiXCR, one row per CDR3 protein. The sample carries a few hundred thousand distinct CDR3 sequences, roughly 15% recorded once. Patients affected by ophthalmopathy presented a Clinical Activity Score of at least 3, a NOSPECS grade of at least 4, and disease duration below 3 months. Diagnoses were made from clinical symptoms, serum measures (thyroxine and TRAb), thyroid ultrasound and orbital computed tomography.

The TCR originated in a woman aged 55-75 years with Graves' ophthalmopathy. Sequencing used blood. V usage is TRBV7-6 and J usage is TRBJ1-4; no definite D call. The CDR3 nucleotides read TGTGCCAGCAGCCCCTCGGAGAGGGAAAAACTGTTTTTT. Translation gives CASSPSEREKLFF.